These 9 T cell receptor beta chains were all obtained from the same sample, sequenced in a study of patients and donors after allogeneic stem cell transplantation. Via MiXCR, TCRdb re-called the RT-PCR reads, giving one row per CDR3 protein. The sample lists 800,000 to 1,000,000 distinct CDR3 sequences; roughly 17% were seen once. Specimen: blood, either unsorted or a sorted T cell fraction (not recorded which). Receptors were obtained from a human donor who was either an allogeneic HSCT recipient or a stem cell or donor lymphocyte infusion donor (not recorded which). It is not recorded whose cells these are; they may come from a transplant donor.

This clonotype was detected a few times. The chain couples TRBV29-1 to TRBJ1-1; 7 bases line up with TRBD1. The V and J ends lost 3 bases and 4 bases, in that order; junction bases with no gene match: 14. This CDR3 is built from 16 residues. From germline, CDR1 is SQVTM and CDR2 ANQGSEA. The CDR3 sequence is CSVDPAGGGLGTEAFF. For the CDR3, the DNA is TGCAGCGTTGACCCCGCAGGGGGGGGATTAGGCACTGAAGCTTTCTTT. The entire variable domain, with the rest obtained from reference TRBV29-1 and TRBJ1-1, is as follows: SAVISQKPSRDICQRGTSLTIQCQVDSQVTMMFWYRQQPGQSLTLIATANQGSEATYESGFVIDKFPISRPNLTFSTLTVSNMSPEDSSIYLCSVDPAGGGLGTEAFFGQGTRLTVV.

This chain's CDR3 is CASSWDPGRRFGGYTF. DNA of the CDR3: TGTGCCAGCAGTTGGGACCCGGGTAGGCGCTTTGGAGGCTACACCTTC. V usage is TRBV12-3 or TRBV12-4 and J usage is TRBJ1-2; D might be TRBD1 (5 bases). The CDR3 runs to 16 residues. V lost 4 bases and J lost 8, with 23 bases in between.

The V call is TRBV3-1, the J call TRBJ2-1; TRBD2 matches 8 bases. CDR3 length equals 15 residues. V was clipped by 0 bases and J by 7 bases; unmatched bases: 5. CDR1 and CDR2 (germline): LGHDT, YNNKEL (reference sequence). This CDR3 reads CASSQDHLAGNEQFF. The CDR3 DNA reads TGTGCCAGCAGCCAAGATCACCTAGCGGGTAATGAGCAGTTCTTC.

CDR3 nucleotides: TGTGCCAGCAGCGTAGGGACTAGCGAAGCTGAGCAGTTCTTC. Amino acids: CASSVGTSEAEQFF. V usage is TRBV9 and J usage is TRBJ2-1; TRBD2 matches at 9 bases. The trim removed 0 bases at V and 9 bases at J, leaving 4 bases unmatched. The CDR3 totals 14 residues. Looked up from germline, CDR1 is SGDLS and CDR2 is YYNGEE.

This clonotype was counted between two and nine times. V gene TRBV6-2 or TRBV6-3 combines with J gene TRBJ2-7; D is unresolved. V shed 6 bases and J shed 3 bases, with 12 bases lying between them. Germline V gene data show CDR1 as MNHEY and CDR2 as SVGEGT. This CDR3 spans 13 amino acids. The CDR3 loop is CASSPPQDYEQYF. The CDR3 coding sequence is TGTGCCAGCAGCCCCCCCCAAGACTACGAGCAGTACTTC.

This clonotype turned up a few times. The chain employs TRBV7-9 and TRBJ2-1; TRBD1 might be the D (5 bases). The CDR3 runs 15 residues. Germline V gene sequence: CDR1 SEHNR, CDR2 FQNEAQ (reference sequence). Trimming shortened V by 1 base and J by 5 bases, and 12 bases separated the two germline ends. The CDR3, as DNA: TGTGCCAGCAGCTTAGTAGGGGATATGGACAATGAGCAGTTCTTC. Amino acid sequence: CASSLVGDMDNEQFF.

This clonotype occurred a few times. The genes are TRBV24-1 and TRBJ2-2; 10 bases fit TRBD1. V lost 6 bases and J lost 4; bases outside the gene matches: 1. CDR3 length equals 14 residues. Per germline, CDR1 KGHDR and CDR2 SFDVKD. The CDR3 sequence is CATSWTGGTGELFF. CDR3 in DNA: TGTGCCACCAGTTGGACAGGGGGCACCGGGGAGCTGTTTTTT.

V gene TRBV27 combines with J gene TRBJ1-2, with D perhaps matching TRBD1 (5 bases). The CDR3 is 18 amino acids. Between the trimmed V and J ends, which lost 4 bases and 6 bases, there was a span of 27 bases. Looked up from germline, CDR1 is MNHEY and CDR2 is SMNVEV (reference sequence). The CDR3: CASSSHYSQGLPQDGYTF. CDR3 nucleotides: TGTGCCAGCAGTTCACACTATAGCCAGGGACTGCCGCAAGATGGCTACACCTTC.

The chain recombines TRBV18 with TRBJ2-1; D unclear. This CDR3 comprises 14 residues. The V end was cut by 0 bases, the J end by 5 bases, with 8 bases between. CDR1 is KGHSH, CDR2 LQKENI, per germline. The CDR3 DNA reads TGTGCCAGCTCACCACCAATCTCAAACAATGAGCAGTTCTTC. As protein: CASSPPISNNEQFF.